A single sample gave rise to the 10 T cell receptor beta chains below, sequenced in a study of blood T cells in healthy people across ages. The second PCR ran about 6 to 11 cycles with a sample-barcoded 5' primer and J-beta primers. TCRdb reanalysed the 5' RACE reads using MiXCR and keeps one entry per CDR3 protein. The table lists about 1,400,000 distinct CDR3 sequences, 59% of them singletons. Sequencing used blood. The receptors come from a young man in good health.

In this sample, this clonotype turned up a few times. The chain carries TRBV29-1 and TRBJ1-4; D gene uncertain. Per the germline V gene, CDR1 is SQVTM and CDR2 is ANQGSEA. The CDR3 has 12 amino acids. V lost 8 bases to trimming and J lost 4 bases, with 11 bases between them. This CDR3 reads CSMTVDNEKLFF. The CDR3 nucleotides are TGCAGCATGACGGTCGATAATGAAAAACTGTTTTTT.

The chain joins TRBV4-1 to TRBJ2-1; D possibly uses TRBD1 or TRBD2 (5 bases each). The V end lost 3 bases, the J end lost 4 bases, and 13 bases lay between the germline ends. The CDR3 has 15 amino acids. Germline CDR1 MGHRA, CDR2 YSYEKL. CDR3 DNA sequence: TGCGCCAGCAGCCAGACCCGGGACCTGTACAATGAGCAGTTCTTC. The encoded protein is CASSQTRDLYNEQFF.

The V call is TRBV11-2, the J call TRBJ2-7, with a weak D call TRBD2 (6 bases). CDR1 is SGHAT, CDR2 FQNNGV, per germline. Trimming stripped 0 bases from V and 0 bases from J, with 9 bases between. The CDR3 is made up of 15 amino acids. CDR3 nucleotides: TGTGCCAGCAGCTTAGACTTCGGGAGCTCCTACGAGCAGTACTTC. Translation gives CASSLDFGSSYEQYF.

The chain combines TRBV6-5 with TRBJ1-6, with D tentatively TRBD1 (5 bases). CDR1 is MNHEY, CDR2 SVGAGI, per germline. The CDR3 consists of 14 residues. The V and J ends lost 2 bases and 7 bases respectively, with 9 bases between them. The CDR3 sequence is CASSYTGANSPLHF. The CDR3 region has the DNA TGTGCCAGCAGTTACACCGGGGCCAATTCACCCCTCCACTTT.

The chain links TRBV3-1 to TRBJ1-2; D perhaps matches TRBD1 (6 bases). The germline V gene encodes CDR1 LGHDT and CDR2 YNNKEL (reference sequence). The CDR3 spans 15 residues. The V end was cut by 1 base, the J end by 7 bases, with 16 bases between. The CDR3: CASSQVQTWTVGYTF. CDR3 DNA sequence: TGTGCCAGCAGCCAAGTTCAGACTTGGACAGTTGGCTACACCTTC.

The V gene is TRBV7-2, the J gene TRBJ2-7; TRBD2 matches at 8 bases. This CDR3 has 16 amino acids. Germline lookup yields CDR1 SGHTA and CDR2 FQGNSA. V was pared by 3 bases and J by 6 bases, with 13 bases of the junction left unmatched. The CDR3 region has the DNA TGTGCCAGCAGCTTCGACCCCGATAGCGGGACCTGCGAGCAGTACTTC. Amino acid sequence: CASSFDPDSGTCEQYF.

The J gene is TRBJ2-7, the V gene TRBV29-1, with TRBD2 as a possible D gene (6 bases). The V end was cut by 5 bases, the J end by 7 bases, with 18 bases between. The CDR3 totals 13 residues. The germline V gene encodes CDR1 SQVTM and CDR2 ANQGSEA. In nucleotides, the CDR3 is TGCAGCGTTCGGCGGGGATCTTACAATGAGCAGTACTTC. Residues: CSVRRGSYNEQYF.

About this clonotype itself: One end of the junction is discordant with germline, which a read error may explain. V is TRBV4-3 and J is TRBJ2-5; a weak D match, TRBD1 (5 bases). Germline V gene lookup returns CDR1 LGHNA and CDR2 YSLEER. The CDR3 runs 16 residues. This CDR3 reads CDSSQDWASPQETEYF. The CDR3 DNA follows: TGCGACAGCAGCCAAGATTGGGCAAGCCCCCAAGAGACAGAGTACTTC.

The rearrangement joins TRBV4-2 to TRBJ1-1; no clear D. The germline gives CDR1 LGHNA, CDR2 YNFKEQ. Trimming cost V 2 bases and J 1 base, with 5 bases left between them. The length of the CDR3 is 13 residues. The CDR3 DNA follows: TGTGCCAGCAGCCAAACAGCGAACACTGAAGCTTTCTTT. Translating gives CASSQTANTEAFF.

This clonotype has more than one count but fewer than ten. The chain has TRBV29-1 and TRBJ2-1; D might be TRBD2 (5 bases). Trimming took off 4 bases at V and 7 bases at J, with 23 bases between the two ends. Germline V CDR1 and CDR2: SQVTM, ANQGSEA. This CDR3 has 16 amino acids. The CDR3 spells CSVVSVGDVASNEQFF. CDR3 nucleotide sequence: TGCAGCGTTGTTTCCGTGGGAGATGTCGCGTCGAATGAGCAGTTCTTC.